This T cell receptor beta chain was observed in a study of cytomegalovirus exposure and HLA in healthy donors. Primers for the PCR totalled 60 Vbeta and 13 Jbeta. The assay was immunoSEQ multiplex PCR, and TCRdb's table has in-frame clones only and misses some. Of about 170,000 clones listed, 65% to 75% were seen once; the top ten hold under 3%. V dropped 8 bases and J dropped 6 bases, with 15 bases sitting between them. Germline V lookup: CDR1 ENHRY, CDR2 SYGVKD. The CDR3 runs to 13 residues. The chain uses TRBV10-3 and TRBJ2-3, with D possibly matching TRBD2 (5 bases). The sequencing input was PBMCs. The clonotype originates from a human donor in good health. The CDR3, as DNA: TGTGCCATCGTTCCTAGCTCAGGCGATACGCAGTATTTT. Protein sequence: CAIVPSSGDTQYF.